This T cell receptor beta chain was retrieved from a study of shared clonotypes between healthy human individuals (dated by TCRdb to about 2020). Concerning the study at large: The cohort comprised a couple of women and a few men aged 18 to 49 years. For each donor, CD4 naive and CD4 memory were each given three plates, CD8 naive was given two plates, and CD8 memory was given one plate. To estimate repertoire size and how much clonotype sharing occurs between individuals, the study deeply sequenced the blood TCR repertoires of several healthy adults. To increase sequencing depth and limit assay-specific biases, different laboratories used diverse techniques to prepare libraries and sequence TCR repertoires. Leukapheresis yielded between about 0.94 and 9.5 billion PBMCs per donor.

Results and caveats for the whole study, not just this receptor: Incomplete sequencing was indicated by rarefaction of sorted-subset datasets, despite the large sequencing depth. The small number of donors limited the genetic and exposure-history diversity represented. When a few donors were compared, the shared fraction of clonotypes was about 5% for naive CD4, roughly 3.4% for naive CD8, 2.3% for memory CD4, and 0.35% to 0.4% for memory CD8. Only blood was sampled, and tissue TCR repertoires likely differ from those in blood. Naive subsets generally had larger estimated clonotype richness than memory subsets. Pairwise subsampling led to the expectation that sequencing depth would affect the degree of clonotype sharing among donors. Higher generation probabilities were observed for clonotypes shared by all four sorted-subset donors than for non-shared clonotypes.

Using the deep immunoSEQ assay, multiplex PCR amplified TCR CDR3 regions from genomic DNA. Genomic DNA extracted from each cell subset was distributed evenly over all wells of several immunoSEQ 96-well plates, and each plate served as one replicate. For sorted subsets, roughly 190 ng of genomic DNA, equivalent to some 30,000 T cell genomes, went into each replicate PCR. The purified libraries were quantified using a Qubit 3.0 fluorometer, sized with a Bioanalyzer 2100, and then quantified again using the KAPA Library Quantification kit. Each immunoSEQ 96-well plate was sequenced on its own single-read 150-cycle Illumina NextSeq 550 flow cell. For the original study's pipeline: Because only junctional sequences without quality scores were contained in the immunoSEQ output, filtering matching that applied to full-length reads could not be performed. To assign V/J genes and CDR3, sequences were annotated using PyIR, a Python wrapper for IgBLAST v1.9, with IMGT germline references. Reads were removed for weak V/J assignments (E-value above 1e-6), missing CDR3, stop codons, out-of-frame junctions, or ambiguous translated residues. V3J clonotypes were defined as sequences sharing an identical inferred V gene, J gene, and CDR3 amino acid sequence. Percentage overlap between repertoires was calculated by dividing the number of shared unique clonotypes by the size of the smaller repertoire. Richness of each repertoire was evaluated using RTK rarefaction, the Chao1 estimator, and Recon v2.1 estimates of unobserved clonotypes. OLGA was used to compute generation probabilities for all TCRbeta clonotypes that the gDNA method yielded from a few donors. TCRdb limited this immuneACCESS table to in-frame rearrangements with V and J called. A share of clones is missing; checked studies link under half to unresolved V genes, and the rest is unexplained. The D gene and trimming were derived from the DNA, and the V and J assignments and clone size from that table. For this sample there are around 1,900,000 clones; roughly 95% appear just once. Around 1.8% of the sample goes to the ten largest clones.

For the CD8 naive samples, CD45RO-negative cells were positively selected for CCR7, yielding a CD45RA+CCR7+ population from which TemRA cells were excluded. Donors were healthy HIV-negative adults with no recently reported acute infections or vaccinations. Only Caucasian adults living in Nashville, Tennessee, USA were represented among the donors. Blood was collected by leukapheresis, and PBMCs were isolated by Ficoll-Histopaque density gradient centrifugation and then cryopreserved in liquid nitrogen vapor phase. Analytical flow cytometry was used to check the purity and quantity of every magnetically sorted T cell population. From each sorted fraction, genomic DNA was isolated and quantified by UV absorbance on a Nanodrop 2000c. On this clone itself: Its antigen remains undetermined. No base quality information exists; no much larger clone differs at one position.

V and J are truncated by 1 base and 7 bases respectively, leaving an intervening sequence of 8 bases. The CDR3 has 13 amino acids, counting the end cysteine and phenylalanine. The sequence is cut down to CDR3 DNA, 39 bases in frame from base 1. CDR1 SGHAT and CDR2 FQNNGV were looked up in the germline V gene. The receptor comes from a young man in good health. Some clones in this sample may be carry-over from other donors' samples. The sequence joins TRBV11-2 to TRBJ2-1; possibly the D gene is TRBD1, per 5 matching bases. The sequencing sample was made of naive CD8+ T cells from PBMCs. The sample's cell subset or site, from its label and the paper: CD45RA+CCR7+. The CDR3 protein is CASSLGGWNEQFF. The DNA reads TGTGCCAGCAGCTTAGGGGGCTGGAATGAGCAGTTCTTC.